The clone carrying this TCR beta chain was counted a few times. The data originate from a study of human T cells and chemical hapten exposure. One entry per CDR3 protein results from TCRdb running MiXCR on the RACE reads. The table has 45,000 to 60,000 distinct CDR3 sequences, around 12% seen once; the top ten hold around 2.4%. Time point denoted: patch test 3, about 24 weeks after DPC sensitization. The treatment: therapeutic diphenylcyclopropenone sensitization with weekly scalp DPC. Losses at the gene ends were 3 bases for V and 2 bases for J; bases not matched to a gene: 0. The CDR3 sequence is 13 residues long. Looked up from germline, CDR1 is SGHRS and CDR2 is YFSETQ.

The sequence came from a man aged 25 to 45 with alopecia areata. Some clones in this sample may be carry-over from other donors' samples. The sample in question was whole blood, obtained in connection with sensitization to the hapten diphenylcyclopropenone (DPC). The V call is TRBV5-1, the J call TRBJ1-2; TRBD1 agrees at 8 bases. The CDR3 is CASSWTGNYGYTF. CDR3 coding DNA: TGCGCCAGCAGCTGGACAGGGAACTATGGCTACACCTTC.